The clone carrying this T cell receptor beta chain was picked up many times. TCRdb re-called the 5' RACE reads with MiXCR, one entry per CDR3 protein. The profile covers about 55,000 distinct CDR3 sequences, with around 3.6% appearing a single time and 1.5% to 2% taken by the ten largest. In germline, CDR1 is MNHEY, CDR2 SVGAGI. The CDR3 has 14 residues. With 6 bases removed from V and 4 bases from J, the gap between germline ends came to 15 bases. The record originates from a study of neurological immune-mediated disorders. The sequenced sample was PBMCs. The sequence came from a man under 40 with multiple sclerosis. The V call is TRBV6-5, the J call TRBJ1-1; weak D call: TRBD1 (6 bases). CDR3 nucleotides: TGTGCCAGCAGGCCCCGGGGGCACGCCACTGAAGCTTTCTTT. It is translated as CASRPRGHATEAFF.